This T cell receptor beta chain was identified during a study of blood T cells in healthy people across ages. Then a second PCR, running roughly 6 to 11 cycles, was carried out with a sample-barcoded 5' primer and a J-beta primer mix. Through a template-switch adaptor with 12 random nucleotides, each cDNA molecule received a tag. One entry per CDR3 protein results from TCRdb running MiXCR on the 5' RACE reads. The table includes 910,000 or so distinct CDR3 sequences, roughly 47% detected once. CDR3 length: 12 amino acids. The germline V gene has CDR1 DFQATT and CDR2 SNEGSKA (reference sequence). Specimen: blood. The sequence was collected from a woman aged 55 to 70 in good health. The chain uses TRBV20-1 and TRBJ2-7; unclear D gene. Judging by the DNA end, TRBJ2-5 fits better; the J call may be wrong. The CDR3 loop is CSAPHPEETQYF. The CDR3 region has the DNA TGCAGTGCCCCACACCCCGAAGAGACCCAGTACTTC.